The 22 T cell receptor beta chains below come from one sample, sequenced in a study of T-cell reconstitution after alpha-beta-depleted transplantation in children (dated by TCRdb to 2016 to 2018). To prepare the library, PCR was applied. This sample was sequenced with an Illumina HiSeq 2500. Molecular barcoding was employed in the preparation of TCR libraries, with unique molecular identifiers being used to normalize TCRbeta repertoire quantification. The public sequencing data were trimmed at Q25 with fastp and processed into clonotypes with MiXCR by TCRdb, which kept only in-frame beta chains. A single entry per CDR3 protein holds the most common genes and DNA from its merged rows. Present in this sample are a few hundred thousand distinct CDR3 sequences, 27% of which were seen just once. Around 36% of the sample lies in the top ten. The intended sense of this specimen's treatment or condition label: allogeneic hematopoietic cell transplantation with graft depleted of TCRalphabeta T cells and CD19 B cells.

The material sequenced was PBMCs, taken before TCRalphabeta/CD19-depleted stem cell transplant. These TCRs come from a boy younger than two with Wiskott-Aldrich syndrome, due to receive a stem cell transplant.

The chain combines TRBV7-8 with TRBJ2-7, with a weak D call TRBD2 (6 bases). The CDR3 contains 13 residues. Germline V gene sequence: CDR1 SGHVS, CDR2 FQNEAQ. V was trimmed by 8 bases and J by 4 bases, leaving 15 bases between them. The CDR3 DNA sequence: TGTGCCAGCGGCGGGAAAACCTTGTACGAGCAGTACTTC. This codes for CASGGKTLYEQYF.

This clonotype was seen a few times. The chain recombines TRBV5-1 with TRBJ2-1; 8 bases match TRBD2. CDR1 is SGHRS, CDR2 YFSETQ, per germline. Trimming removed 0 bases from V and 8 bases from J; junction bases left unmatched: 10. The length of the CDR3 is 16 residues. CDR3 DNA: TGCGCCAGCAGCTTGGTCGGCGGGAGGTGGGTTGATGAGCAGTTCTTC. Amino acid sequence: CASSLVGGRWVDEQFF.

This clonotype has only a few counts. Written as DNA, the CDR3 is TGTGCCAGCAGATCAGGGTTGGGCGAGCAGTACTTC. Amino acid sequence: CASRSGLGEQYF. V gene TRBV7-9 combines with J gene TRBJ2-7, with D possibly matching TRBD1 (5 bases). The CDR3 length is 12 residues. Deletions cut 6 bases from V and 6 bases from J, with 12 bases between. CDR1 and CDR2 (germline): SEHNR, FQNEAQ (reference sequence).

This clonotype was counted ten times or more. The chain links TRBV5-1 to TRBJ2-2; 8 positions agree with TRBD1. V was clipped by 3 bases and J by 6 bases; unmatched bases: 16. The CDR3 is made up of 18 amino acids. CDR1 is SGHRS, CDR2 YFSETQ, per germline. In DNA, the CDR3 is TGCGCCAGCAGCTCGCGCCCGGACAGGGCTTTAAACGCCGGGGAGCTGTTTTTT. This sequence encodes CASSSRPDRALNAGELFF.

This chain uses TRBV4-1 with TRBJ1-6, with TRBD1 identical over 7 bases. The junction had 11 bases not matched to a gene; V was cut back by 8 bases and J by 7 bases. The CDR3 loop spans 15 amino acids. Germline V gene sequence: CDR1 MGHRA, CDR2 YSYEKL. The CDR3 coding sequence is TGCGCCAGCTTACCACCAGGGGGAAGCAATTCACCCCTCCACTTT. This codes for CASLPPGGSNSPLHF.

This clonotype was seen more than once but under ten times. The V gene is TRBV29-1, the J gene TRBJ2-5; 14 bases fit TRBD2. The CDR3 is made up of 13 amino acids. The J segment lost 5 bases and the V segment lost 7 bases, leaving 3 bases of the junction unmatched. CDR1 SQVTM and CDR2 ANQGSEA come from the germline V gene. CDR3 in amino acids: CSGLAGGGETQYF. The CDR3 DNA reads as TGCAGCGGACTAGCGGGAGGGGGCGAGACCCAGTACTTC.

The chain combines TRBV6-5 with TRBJ2-1; D is undetermined. This CDR3 has 13 amino acids. From germline, CDR1 is MNHEY and CDR2 SVGAGI. With 0 bases removed from V and 6 bases from J, the gap between germline ends came to 6 bases. Here the CDR3 reads CASSYSLGNEQFF. The DNA of the CDR3 is TGTGCCAGCAGTTACTCACTTGGCAATGAGCAGTTCTTC.

J is TRBJ2-1 and V is TRBV7-2; TRBD2 is a possible D gene (5 bases). Trimming left V 4 bases short and J 1 base short, with 11 bases between. The CDR3 runs to 15 residues. CDR1 SGHTA and CDR2 FQGNSA come from the germline V gene. CDR3 sequence reads: CASSSIARSYNEQFF. The CDR3 coding sequence is TGTGCCAGCAGCTCAATAGCGCGATCCTACAATGAGCAGTTCTTC.

The table lists this clonotype with a few counts. The gene calls are TRBV10-3 and TRBJ2-7; a weak D match, TRBD2 (6 bases). The germline V and J ends were trimmed by 10 bases and 4 bases, with 14 bases remaining between them. The germline CDR1 and CDR2 sequences are ENHRY and SYGVKD. This CDR3 has 12 residues. In DNA, the CDR3 is TGTGCCACCAGCGGGTTGGGGTACGAGCAGTACTTC. It encodes CATSGLGYEQYF.

V and J are TRBV10-3 and TRBJ2-1; 9 positions agree with TRBD2. CDR1 is ENHRY, CDR2 SYGVKD, per germline. The trim removed 10 bases at V and 2 bases at J, leaving 6 bases unmatched. CDR3 length: 14 amino acids. In DNA, the CDR3 is TGTGCCAGTACTAGCGGGTATACCTACAATGAGCAGTTCTTC. It codes for CASTSGYTYNEQFF.

About this clonotype itself: At one end the junction does not follow the germline gene, possibly because of a read error. The chain carries TRBV9 and TRBJ2-3; possibly TRBD1 for D (5 bases). The CDR3 is 15 amino acids. CDR1 is SGDLS and CDR2 is YYNGEE in the germline V gene. CDR3 DNA sequence: TGTGCCAGCAGCCCCTCCCCGCAGGGCACAGATGCGCAGTATTTT. This encodes CASSPSPQGTDAQYF. Complete variable domain (other parts from reference TRBV9 and TRBJ2-3): DSGVTQTPKHLITATGQRVTLRCSPRSGDLSVYWYQQSLDQGLQFLIQYYNGEERAKGNILERFSAQQFPDLHSELNLSSLELGDSALYFCASSPSPQGTDAQYFGPGTRLTVL.

This clonotype turned up a few times. The chain recombines TRBV20-1 with TRBJ1-3; 8 bases are a match to TRBD1. V lost 6 bases and J lost 0; bases outside the gene matches: 4. Germline V gives CDR1 DFQATT, CDR2 SNEGSKA (reference sequence). The CDR3 is 14 residues long. The CDR3 DNA sequence: TGCAGTGCCGAGACAGGGGACTCTGGAAACACCATATATTTT. Its protein product is CSAETGDSGNTIYF.

The chain combines TRBV29-1 with TRBJ2-1; 11 bases fit TRBD2. The V segment lost 7 bases and the J segment 9 bases; nucleotides outside the gene matches: 8. Per the germline V gene, CDR1 is SQVTM and CDR2 is ANQGSEA. CDR3 length: 13 residues. The CDR3 DNA is TGCAGCGCCCGACTAGCGGGATGGGGTGAGCAGTTCTTC. Translation gives CSARLAGWGEQFF.

This clonotype turned up a few times. J is TRBJ2-3 and V is TRBV20-1; perhaps TRBD1 as D (5 bases). The length of the CDR3 is 14 residues. Germline loops: CDR1 DFQATT, CDR2 SNEGSKA (reference sequence). V shed 0 bases and J shed 3 bases, with 10 bases lying between them. The CDR3 coding sequence is TGCAGTGCTAGAGATGGTAGGGGAACAGATACGCAGTATTTT. This encodes CSARDGRGTDTQYF.

The chain joins TRBV29-1 to TRBJ2-1; TRBD1 might be the D (6 bases). Germline CDR1 is SQVTM and CDR2 is ANQGSEA. With 4 bases removed from V and 12 bases from J, the gap between germline ends came to 13 bases. The CDR3 sequence is 11 residues long. CDR3 nucleotides: TGCAGCGTTGTACAGGGATCGGGGCAGTTCTTC. It codes for CSVVQGSGQFF.

This chain uses TRBV5-6 with TRBJ1-2, with a possible D match to TRBD1 (6 bases). V was pared by 4 bases and J by 6 bases, with 19 bases between. Germline V gene sequence: CDR1 SGHDT, CDR2 YYEEEE. The CDR3 is 15 amino acids. The CDR3 DNA reads as TGTGCCAGCAGCGTGATCTCCGGGACACCGGATGGCTACACCTTC. Translated: CASSVISGTPDGYTF.

This clonotype occurred a few times. The chain carries TRBV20-1 and TRBJ1-5; TRBD1 matches 7 bases. J lost 1 base, V lost 1 base, and 4 bases had no gene match. The length of the CDR3 is 15 residues. The germline V gene has CDR1 DFQATT and CDR2 SNEGSKA (reference sequence). The CDR3 is CSARGGRGSNQPQHF. The CDR3 DNA reads TGCAGTGCTAGAGGAGGCAGGGGGAGCAATCAGCCCCAGCATTTT.

CDR3 bases: TGCAGCGTTGAAGATCGGGCAGCCTATGGCTACACCTTC. Translated, it gives CSVEDRAAYGYTF. This chain links TRBV29-1 with TRBJ1-2; D not resolved. CDR3 length equals 13 residues. Trimming stripped 0 bases from V and 4 bases from J, with 9 bases between. Germline V gene sequence: CDR1 SQVTM, CDR2 ANQGSEA.

This clonotype was observed a handful of times. The chain combines TRBV12-5 with TRBJ2-1; D is unclear. The CDR3 loop spans 17 amino acids. V lost 7 bases and J lost 3, with 22 bases in between. Germline V lookup: CDR1 LGHNT, CDR2 FRNRAP. In nucleotides, the CDR3 is TGTGCTAGTGCCCCCGATGGAGCTGTAGGGTTCTACAATGAGCAGTTCTTC. Amino acid sequence: CASAPDGAVGFYNEQFF.

This clonotype was seen only a few times. The V gene is TRBV6-1, the J gene TRBJ2-1; the match to TRBD2 covers 13 bases. Unmatched junction bases numbered 4, after V lost 8 bases and J lost 0 bases. The CDR3 spans 16 residues. Germline CDR1 is MNHNS and CDR2 is SASEGT. CDR3 residues: CASGGLAGPSYNEQFF. The CDR3 DNA follows: TGTGCCAGCGGGGGACTAGCGGGGCCCTCCTACAATGAGCAGTTCTTC.

This clonotype was seen only a few times. The chain links TRBV28 to TRBJ2-2; 7 nucleotides agree with TRBD2. This CDR3 comprises 14 residues. Trimming at V came to 3 bases and at J to 6 bases, leaving 4 bases not matched to a gene. Germline CDR1 MDHEN, CDR2 SYDVKM. This CDR3 is CASSFGGSSGELFF. The CDR3 DNA sequence: TGTGCCAGCAGTTTTGGCGGGAGTTCCGGGGAGCTGTTTTTT. The whole variable domain, filled in from reference TRBV28 and TRBJ2-2, reads DVKVTQSSRYLVKRTGEKVFLECVQDMDHENMFWYRQDPGLGLRLIYFSYDVKMKEKGDIPEGYSVSREKKERFSLILESASTNQTSMYLCASSFGGSSGELFFGEGSRLTVL.

V usage is TRBV20-1 and J usage is TRBJ1-1, with TRBD1 as a possible D gene (5 bases). Trimming removed 0 bases at V and 6 bases at J, with 23 bases between. The CDR3 loop spans 17 amino acids. The germline gives CDR1 DFQATT, CDR2 SNEGSKA (reference sequence). The CDR3: CSARDRGLSDRMSEAFF. In nucleotides, the CDR3 is TGCAGTGCTAGAGATAGGGGCTTGTCCGACCGGATGTCTGAAGCTTTCTTT.